A selection of T cell receptor beta chains follows, all from one sample in a study of blood T cell repertoires in COVID-19. Data came from immunoSEQ multiplex PCR; TCRdb stores just in-frame clones and leaves some out. The sample lists about 38,000 clones; 90% to 95% were seen once. The specimen was peripheral blood. These TCRs come from a human donor with active COVID-19. The donor label of this sample is uncertain. CDR3s include the opening cysteine and the closing phenylalanine or tryptophan. A D gene is named only where the DNA matches it firmly. Clone size is shown for a subset of rows, as once, few, many or a class of expanded clone.

cdr3_nt cdr3_aa clone_size cdr3_length j_call v_call d_call
TGTGCCAGTAGTAGCCAGGGGTCCACCAATGAAAAACTGTTTTTT CASSSQGSTNEKLFF - 15 TRBJ1-4 TRBV19 -
TGTGCCAGCAGTTTAAGGGGGGGGCACCCTGAAGCTTTCTTT CASSLRGGHPEAFF - 14 TRBJ1-1 TRBV27 -
TGTGCCAGCAGCCAATTGTTCTCCGGGACAGGGGGGGACATTCAGTACTTC CASSQLFSGTGGDIQYF - 17 TRBJ2-4 TRBV3-1/TRBV3-2 TRBD1
TGTGCCAGCAGCCGACAGGGGGCTACTTACTACGAGCAGTACTTC CASSRQGATYYEQYF once 15 TRBJ2-7 TRBV3-1/TRBV3-2 TRBD1
TGTGCCAGCAGCGTTGGACAGAGATCTGGCTACACCTTC CASSVGQRSGYTF - 13 TRBJ1-2 TRBV9 -
TGTGCCAGCAGCCAAGAACGGGGTGTGTTAGACCAAGAGACCCAGTACTTC CASSQERGVLDQETQYF - 17 TRBJ2-5 TRBV3-1/TRBV3-2 -
TGTGCCAGCAGCCCCCAGGGGGGTAGGCAGCCCCAGCATTTT CASSPQGGRQPQHF - 14 TRBJ1-5 TRBV6-5 TRBD1
TGTGCCAGCAGCCGCGTGGTGAGCACAGATACGCAGTATTTT CASSRVVSTDTQYF - 14 TRBJ2-3 TRBV13 -
TGTGCCAGCAGCTTCGGGACTAGGACAGATACGCAGTATTTT CASSFGTRTDTQYF - 14 TRBJ2-3 TRBV5-8 TRBD2
TGTGCCAGCAGCCCGACTAGCGGGGGCCACAATGAGCAGTTCTTC CASSPTSGGHNEQFF - 15 TRBJ2-1 TRBV5-4 TRBD2
TGTGCCAGCAGCCAAGGGAAATCCACGGGGGGCTACACCTTC CASSQGKSTGGYTF - 14 TRBJ1-2 TRBV3-1/TRBV3-2 -
TGTGCCAGCAGTTTACTTGACGGAGGCTATGGCTACACCTTC CASSLLDGGYGYTF - 14 TRBJ1-2 TRBV28 -
TGTGCCAGCAGCGAAGGAGCGGGACCCAGCTCCTACGAGCAGTACTTC CASSEGAGPSSYEQYF - 16 TRBJ2-7 TRBV7-6 TRBD2
TGTGCCAGCAGCTCGGGGAGCTCCTACGAGCAGTACTTC CASSSGSSYEQYF - 13 TRBJ2-7 TRBV5-4 -
TGTGCCAGCAGCAAAGGGACTAGCGGGGGGAACCAAGAGACCCAGTACTTC CASSKGTSGGNQETQYF - 17 TRBJ2-5 TRBV7-2 TRBD2
TGTGCCAGCAGCTACGGGACAGGCGCACGAAACACCATATATTTT CASSYGTGARNTIYF - 15 TRBJ1-3 TRBV7-9 TRBD1
TGTGCCAGCAGTTATGCGAGCGGGGTTCCCGGGGAGCTGTTTTTT CASSYASGVPGELFF - 15 TRBJ2-2 TRBV27 TRBD2
TGCGCCAGCAGCCAAGAACGCCTCCGGTCGGGGGGGAATGAAAAACTGTTTTTT CASSQERLRSGGNEKLFF - 18 TRBJ1-4 TRBV4-1 -
TGTGCCAGCAGCTTGGCGGGTCACGATACGCAGTATTTT CASSLAGHDTQYF - 13 TRBJ2-3 TRBV5-6 -
TGTGCCACCAGCAGAGATCAGGGGGCCGGAAACACCATATATTTT CATSRDQGAGNTIYF - 15 TRBJ1-3 TRBV15 TRBD1
TGCAGTGCTAGGACAGGGATAACCCAGCATTTT CSARTGITQHF once 11 TRBJ1-5 TRBV20-1 TRBD1
TGTGCCAGCCTAAAACAGGACACTGAAGCTTTCTTT CASLKQDTEAFF - 12 TRBJ1-1 TRBV5-6 -
TGTGCCAGCAGCCGGACCGACTTTGAGGGCGCAGATACGCAGTATTTT CASSRTDFEGADTQYF - 16 TRBJ2-3 TRBV3-1/TRBV3-2 -
TGTGCCAGCAGCCAGGCCGCGGGGCAAGAGACCCAGTACTTC CASSQAAGQETQYF - 14 TRBJ2-5 TRBV11-2 -
TGTGCCTGGAGTGGACCGGGGGGCTATGACACCGGGGAGCTGTTTTTT CAWSGPGGYDTGELFF - 16 TRBJ2-2 TRBV30 -
TGCGCCAGCAGCTTGGCCGGGACAGGGGGTGCCCCGACCTACGAGCAGTACTTC CASSLAGTGGAPTYEQYF once 18 TRBJ2-7 TRBV5-1 TRBD1
TGTGCCAGCAGCTCCGATAGGACCCAGTACTTC CASSSDRTQYF - 11 TRBJ2-5 TRBV11-2 -
TGTGCCTGCCGGGACAGGGAGTACGAGCAGTACTTC CACRDREYEQYF once 12 TRBJ2-7 TRBV10-3 TRBD1
TGTGCCAGCAGCGGCAGGGGGAGCACAGATACGCAGTATTTT CASSGRGSTDTQYF - 14 TRBJ2-3 TRBV7-9 TRBD1
TGTGCCAGTAGGGCCTGGGGAGACAATCAGCCCCAGCATTTT CASRAWGDNQPQHF - 14 TRBJ1-5 TRBV19 -
TGTGCCAGCAGCTTAGGAGTAGCGGGAGTTGGCACAGATACGCAGTATTTT CASSLGVAGVGTDTQYF - 17 TRBJ2-3 TRBV11-2 TRBD2
TGTGCCAGCAGGTCAGGGGTGGGCTATGGCTACACCTTC CASRSGVGYGYTF - 13 TRBJ1-2 TRBV6-5 -
TGTGCTAGTGGCCTAGCGGGAGCTATCAATGAGCAGTTCTTC CASGLAGAINEQFF - 14 TRBJ2-1 TRBV12-5 TRBD2
TGCGCCAGCAGCTTGGAACCGGACAGGGACTACGAGCAGTACTTC CASSLEPDRDYEQYF - 15 TRBJ2-7 TRBV5-1 TRBD1
TGCAGTGCTAGTACGCGGAGGGGCGCCTACAATGAGCAGTTCTTC CSASTRRGAYNEQFF - 15 TRBJ2-1 TRBV20-1 -